This TCR beta chain was sequenced during a study of cytotoxic CD8 clonotypes in ibrutinib-treated CLL. Whole-study context: Sample averages reached around 270,000 productive templates and over 85,000 productive rearrangements. Notes on the study in general: Few clonotypes were public, and these shrank or held steady under treatment.

TCRdb's table, derived via immunoSEQ multiplex PCR, lists solely in-frame clones and lacks some. The sample has about 300,000 clones, approximately 79% seen once; the top ten hold roughly 5%. The germline gives CDR1 LNHDA, CDR2 SQIVND (reference sequence). V lost 3 bases and J lost 4; bases outside the gene matches: 3. CDR3 length: 15 amino acids. Roughly 1.9 micrograms of genomic DNA (from cryopreserved PBMCs) were used for TCR beta libraries. This clone was seen a handful of times. Its antigen is as yet unknown. The clonotype comes from a human donor with chronic lymphocytic leukemia. This material consisted of PBMCs, taken at disease progression, from a patient treated with ibrutinib. The chain recombines TRBV19 with TRBJ2-1; 10 positions agree with TRBD2. CDR3 coding DNA: TGTGCCAGTAGTATCCAAGCGGGGGGGTACAATGAGCAGTTCTTC. This codes for CASSIQAGGYNEQFF.